This entry is about one T cell receptor beta chain. No antigen is known for it. No base-level quality is on record; no much larger clone is a single base apart. These data belong to a study of shared clonotypes between healthy human individuals (dated by TCRdb to the early 2020s). Notes on the research overall: A few men and a couple of women, aged 18 to 49 years, made up the cohort. The study deeply sequenced blood TCR repertoires of about 5 healthy adults to estimate repertoire size and the extent of clonotype sharing between individuals. For each donor, CD4 naive and CD4 memory were each given three plates, CD8 naive was given two plates, and CD8 memory was given one plate. To increase sequencing depth and limit assay-specific biases, different laboratories used diverse techniques to prepare libraries and sequence TCR repertoires. Leukapheresis yielded between about 0.85 and 9.5 billion PBMCs per donor.

Broad study findings and their caveats: Rarefaction of sorted-subset datasets indicated incomplete sequencing despite the large sequencing depth. Across a few donors, roughly 5% of naive CD4, around 3.5% of naive CD8, roughly 2.3% of memory CD4, and 0.3% to 0.45% of memory CD8 clonotypes were shared. Clonotypes shared by all four sorted-subset donors showed higher generation probabilities than non-shared clonotypes. Estimated clonotype richness was generally larger for naive than for memory subsets. Only blood was sampled, and tissue TCR repertoires likely differ from those in blood. Because the study included a small number of donors, the genetic and exposure-history diversity represented was limited. Pairwise subsampling led to the expectation that sequencing depth would affect the degree of clonotype sharing among donors.

The donors were healthy, HIV-negative adults who had no recently reported acute infections or vaccinations. Every donor was a Caucasian adult residing in Nashville, Tennessee, USA. CD4+ T cells were enriched through magnetic negative selection, after which naive cells were positively selected on CD45RA and the remaining negative fraction served as the memory subset. Blood was obtained by leukapheresis, after which PBMCs were separated by Ficoll-Histopaque density gradient centrifugation and cryopreserved in liquid nitrogen vapor phase. Purity and quantity of every magnetically sorted T cell population were checked by analytical flow cytometry. Each sorted fraction had its genomic DNA isolated and then quantified by UV absorbance on a Nanodrop 2000c. The CDR3 starts with the cysteine, ends with the phenylalanine, and has 14 residues. Just CDR3 DNA is preserved here, 42 bases in frame from base 1. CDR1 and CDR2 are read off the germline V gene as SQVTM and ANQGSEA. V and J are truncated by 5 bases and 0 bases respectively, leaving an intervening sequence of 8 bases.

Using the deep immunoSEQ assay, multiplex PCR amplified TCR CDR3 regions from genomic DNA. For each cell subset, the extracted genomic DNA was distributed evenly across all wells of several immunoSEQ 96-well plates, and each plate served as one replicate. For sorted subsets, 200 to 250 ng genomic DNA, equal to tens of thousands of T cell genomes, was loaded into each replicate PCR. Purified libraries were quantified with a Qubit 3.0 fluorometer, sized on a Bioanalyzer 2100, and re-quantified with the KAPA Library Quantification kit. A separate single-read 150-cycle Illumina NextSeq 550 flow cell was used to sequence each immunoSEQ 96-well plate. From the authors' description of their analysis: Because the immunoSEQ output included only junctional sequences and no quality scores, the filtering could not be the same as the filtering used for full-length reads. Sequences were annotated with PyIR, a Python wrapper for IgBLAST v1.9, and V/J genes and CDR3 were assigned using IMGT germline references. Any read was removed if the V/J assignment was weak (E-value above 1e-6), the CDR3 was missing, or the read contained stop codons, out-of-frame junctions, or ambiguous translated residues. V3J clonotypes were defined as sequences sharing an identical inferred V gene, J gene, and CDR3 amino acid sequence. To compute the percentage overlap between repertoires, the number of shared unique clonotypes was divided by the size of the smaller repertoire. Three approaches were used to assess repertoire richness: RTK rarefaction, the Chao1 estimator, and Recon v2.1 estimates of unobserved clonotypes. OLGA was used to compute generation probabilities for all TCRbeta clonotypes that the gDNA method yielded from a handful of donors. TCRdb holds this immuneACCESS table with in-frame rearrangements only. Some clones are missing; in checked studies, unresolved V genes explain under half, and the rest has no known cause. D and trimming come from the DNA, and the V and J calls and clone size come from that table. For this sample there are some 2,400,000 clones; 95% appear just once. Around 0.13% of the sample belongs to the ten largest clones.

This sequence originates from a man younger than 35 in good health. The sample comprised naive CD4+ T cells sorted from blood. Interpreted using the paper, the cell subset or site label stands for: CD45RA+ positively selected. The chain couples TRBV29-1 to TRBJ2-6; too little of a D gene remains to name it. The base sequence is TGCAGCGTTAGATTGACCTCTGGGGCCAACGTCCTGACTTTC. This gives the protein CSVRLTSGANVLTF.